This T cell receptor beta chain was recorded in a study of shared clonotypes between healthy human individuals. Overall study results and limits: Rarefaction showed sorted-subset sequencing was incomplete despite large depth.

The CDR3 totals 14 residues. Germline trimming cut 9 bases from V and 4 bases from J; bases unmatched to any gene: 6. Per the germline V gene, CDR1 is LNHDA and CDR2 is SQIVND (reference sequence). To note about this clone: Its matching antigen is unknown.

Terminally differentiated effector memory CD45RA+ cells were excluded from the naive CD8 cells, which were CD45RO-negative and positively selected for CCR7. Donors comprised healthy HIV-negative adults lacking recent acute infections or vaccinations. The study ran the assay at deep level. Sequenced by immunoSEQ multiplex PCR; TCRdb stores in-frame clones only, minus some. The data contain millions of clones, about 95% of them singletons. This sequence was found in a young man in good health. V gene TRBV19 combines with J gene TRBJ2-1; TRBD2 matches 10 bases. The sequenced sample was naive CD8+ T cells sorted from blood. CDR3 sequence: CASSSGGGYNEQFF. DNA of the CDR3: TGTGCCAGCTCTAGCGGGGGAGGATACAATGAGCAGTTCTTC.